These 16 T cell receptor beta chains were all obtained from the same sample, sequenced in a study of blood T cells in healthy people across ages. A second about 7 to 12 cycle PCR used barcoded and J-beta primers. TCRdb analysed the 5' RACE reads with MiXCR anew, one entry per CDR3 protein. The repertoire includes some 850,000 distinct CDR3 sequences, around 25% of them detected once, and roughly 3.1% sits in the top ten. This sample also belongs to another study, concerning T cells of mothers and their children.

Sequenced sample: blood. These receptors were obtained from a boy aged 5-17 years in good health.

V is TRBV5-8 and J is TRBJ2-7, with D maybe TRBD2 (5 bases). V dropped 4 bases and J dropped 0 bases, with 14 bases sitting between them. This CDR3 contains 15 residues. Germline V gene data show CDR1 as SGHTS and CDR2 as YDEGEE. CDR3 region: CASSPTTGLSYEQYF. DNA for the CDR3: TGTGCCAGCAGCCCCACGACCGGACTCTCCTACGAGCAGTACTTC. The full variable domain, its missing parts supplied by reference TRBV5-8 and TRBJ2-7, is EAGVTQSPTHLIKTRGQQATLRCSPISGHTSVYWYQQALGLGLQFLLWYDEGEERNRGNFPPRFSGRQFPNYSSELNVNALELEDSALYLCASSPTTGLSYEQYFGPGTRLTVT.

A few counts support this clonotype. The chain is built from TRBV20-1 and TRBJ1-1, with D uncertain. Germline CDR1 DFQATT, CDR2 SNEGSKA (reference sequence). The V and J ends lost 2 bases and 0 bases respectively, with 16 bases between them. This CDR3 is built from 16 residues. The CDR3 nucleotides are TGCAGTGCTAGATTAATAGGAATAAAAATGAACACTGAAGCTTTCTTT. It yields the protein CSARLIGIKMNTEAFF.

The V and J genes are TRBV20-1 and TRBJ1-2, with 7 bases that match TRBD1. Germline V gives CDR1 DFQATT, CDR2 SNEGSKA (reference sequence). The CDR3 extends over 16 amino acids. Trimming removed 2 bases from V and 4 bases from J; junction bases left unmatched: 13. For the CDR3, the DNA is TGCAGTGCTAGAAGGGACAGAGAGACATCGGGCTATGGCTACACCTTC. Amino acids: CSARRDRETSGYGYTF.

Worth noting for this clonotype: A much larger clone lies a single base off, so this may be a read error. This chain joins TRBV6-6 and TRBJ2-7; 12 bases line up with TRBD1. Trimming at V came to 6 bases and at J to 4 bases, leaving 4 bases not matched to a gene. This CDR3 is 14 amino acids long. CDR1 is MNHNY and CDR2 is SVGAGI in the germline V gene (reference sequence). In nucleotides, the CDR3 is TGTGCCAGCAGGGGACAGGGGGCAAGGTACGAGCAGTACTTC. Its protein product is CASRGQGARYEQYF.

The chain is built from TRBV5-1 and TRBJ2-5, with 8 bases identical to TRBD2. The CDR3 contains 17 residues. V dropped 3 bases and J dropped 2; count of bases not matched to a gene: 12. Germline-derived CDR1 and CDR2 are SGHRS and YFSETQ. CDR3 sequence: CASSSISSLAGQETQYF. The CDR3 coding sequence is TGCGCCAGCAGCTCCATCTCGTCCTTAGCGGGGCAAGAGACCCAGTACTTC.

The chain uses TRBV12-5 and TRBJ2-1; possibly TRBD1 or TRBD2 for D (6 bases each). The CDR3 is 13 amino acids. CDR1 is LGHNT, CDR2 FRNRAP, per germline. V lost 5 bases and J lost 10, with 15 bases in between. CDR3 DNA: TGTGCTAGTGGTCACTCGGGGGCGGGGGAGCAGTTCTTC. Its translation is CASGHSGAGEQFF.

The V gene is TRBV7-3, the J gene TRBJ2-1, with 8 bases lining up with TRBD2. The CDR3 has 15 residues. The junction had 3 bases not matched to a gene; V was cut back by 5 bases and J by 0 bases. Germline CDR1 and CDR2: SGHTA and FQGTGA. DNA of the CDR3: TGTGCCAGCAGCCCGACTAGCGTCTCCTACAATGAGCAGTTCTTC. Protein product: CASSPTSVSYNEQFF.

This clonotype was recorded at least ten times. J is TRBJ1-4 and V is TRBV28; D might be TRBD1 (5 bases). Trimming stripped 2 bases from V and 5 bases from J, with 9 bases between. This CDR3 has 14 residues. The germline V gene encodes CDR1 MDHEN and CDR2 SYDVKM. CDR3 protein: CASSLQGGNEKLFF. In DNA form, the CDR3 reads TGTGCCAGCAGTTTACAGGGCGGGAATGAAAAACTGTTTTTT.

The chain uses TRBV4-1 and TRBJ2-4; D is uncertain. From germline, CDR1 is MGHRA and CDR2 YSYEKL. V was shortened by 5 bases and J by 3 bases, with 8 bases between the two germline ends. The CDR3 consists of 13 residues. The CDR3, as DNA: TGCGCCAGCAGCTGGCGCGTCAAAAACATTCAGTACTTC. Amino acid sequence: CASSWRVKNIQYF.

This chain connects TRBV29-1 to TRBJ2-4, with 7 bases fitting TRBD1. This CDR3 is built from 14 residues. The germline gives CDR1 SQVTM, CDR2 ANQGSEA. V shed 6 bases and J 8 bases; nucleotides not matched to a gene: 13. CDR3: CSVFTITQGDIQYF. In DNA form, the CDR3 reads TGCAGCGTCTTTACGATAACCCAGGGGGACATTCAGTACTTC.

A single count supports this clonotype. V gene TRBV7-3 combines with J gene TRBJ2-3; TRBD2 might be the D (5 bases). V was pared by 2 bases and J by 2 bases, with 20 bases between. Germline CDR1 is SGHTA and CDR2 is FQGTGA. The CDR3 sequence is 18 residues long. The CDR3 is CASSLLGPSEGTTDTQYF. CDR3 nucleotides: TGTGCCAGCAGCTTATTAGGCCCGTCCGAGGGAACCACAGATACGCAGTATTTT.

V is TRBV18 and J is TRBJ1-5; D remains ambiguous. Germline CDR1 and CDR2: KGHSH and LQKENI. The CDR3 consists of 13 residues. The V end lost 4 bases, the J end lost 5 bases, and 9 bases lay between the germline ends. CDR3 amino acids: CASSLREDQPQHF. CDR3 nucleotide sequence: TGTGCCAGCTCACTTAGGGAAGATCAGCCCCAGCATTTT.

In the case of this clonotype: A junction boundary mismatches the germline segment, possibly from a read error. CDR3: CASSLEAGFNSPHHF. CDR3 coding DNA: TGTGCCAGCAGCTTAGAAGCGGGTTTTAATTCACCCCACCACTTT. The chain uses TRBV7-2 and TRBJ1-6; D is undetermined. The germline gives CDR1 SGHTA, CDR2 FQGNSA. The CDR3 is 15 amino acids.

The chain employs TRBV28 and TRBJ2-3, with D hard to call. This CDR3 region has 15 residues. Germline V gene data show CDR1 as MDHEN and CDR2 as SYDVKM. V was pared by 3 bases and J by 1 base, with 11 bases between. CDR3 sequence (DNA): TGTGCCAGCAGTTTTCAAAAGCACCGCACAGATACGCAGTATTTT. Translated: CASSFQKHRTDTQYF.

This clonotype was counted only a few times. V gene TRBV5-1 combines with J gene TRBJ2-5; 10 nucleotides align to TRBD2. The end of the DNA is better explained by TRBJ2-1, so the J call may be wrong. There are 16 residues in the CDR3. The V gene's germline CDR1 is SGHRS and CDR2 YFSETQ. This CDR3 is CASSLWSGGAGNEQFF. DNA of the CDR3: TGCGCCAGCAGCTTGTGGAGCGGGGGGGCTGGCAATGAGCAGTTCTTC.

The chain's CDR3 is CASSPGGINQPQHF. The DNA of the CDR3 is TGTGCCAGCTCACCCGGGGGGATCAATCAGCCCCAGCATTTT. This chain uses TRBV18 with TRBJ1-5; tentatively, D is TRBD1 (5 bases). Germline CDR1 reads KGHSH; CDR2 reads LQKENI. V lost 3 bases and J 3 bases, leaving 9 bases between the germline ends. The CDR3 is 14 amino acids.